The 8 T cell receptor beta chains below all came from one sample that was sequenced in a study of control samples from healthy donors and cancer patients (TCRdb year 2020). The library came from the immunoSEQ multiplex PCR assay. TCRdb stores this immuneACCESS table with in-frame sequences only. Part of the clones is absent; in the studies checked, under half of the shortfall reflects unresolved V genes, and no reason is known for the rest. This sample comprises around 51,000 clones, roughly 90% of them detected only once. The ten largest clonotypes hold approximately 40% of the sample. The sample comprised PBMCs. These TCRs come from a man between 45 and 60 years old with head and neck cancer.

This clone was seen more than once but under ten times. The V and J genes are TRBV5-1 and TRBJ2-7, with no clear D. The CDR3 totals 17 residues. Germline V gene data show CDR1 as SGHRS and CDR2 as YFSETQ. V was clipped by 0 bases and J by 5 bases, with 21 bases between them. CDR3 region: CASSLGSLVLALNEQYF. The CDR3 DNA reads TGCGCCAGCAGCTTGGGTTCTTTGGTCCTCGCGTTGAACGAGCAGTACTTC.

The chain has TRBV10-3 and TRBJ2-2; 11 nucleotides align to TRBD2. V lost 8 bases and J lost 0; bases outside the gene matches: 5. The germline gives CDR1 ENHRY, CDR2 SYGVKD. The CDR3 covers 16 residues. This CDR3 reads CAIGTSGATNTGELFF. The CDR3 nucleotides read TGTGCCATCGGGACTAGCGGAGCTACGAACACCGGGGAGCTGTTTTTT.

The gene calls are TRBV6-5 and TRBJ2-4; D gene unclear. Germline V lookup: CDR1 MNHEY, CDR2 SVGAGI. The CDR3 spans 14 residues. V lost 0 bases, J lost 5 bases, and 8 bases lay in between. The CDR3, as DNA: TGTGCCAGCAGTTACTCAGGGTCGGAAAACATTCAGTACTTC. Protein: CASSYSGSENIQYF.

V gene TRBV2 combines with J gene TRBJ1-5; D is undetermined. The CDR3 extends over 14 amino acids. The V gene lost 3 bases and the J gene lost 7 bases, with 13 bases spanning the gap. The germline V gene encodes CDR1 SNHLY and CDR2 FYNNEI. This chain's CDR3 is CASSDVSSRQPQHF. The CDR3 DNA is TGTGCCAGCAGTGATGTTTCCAGCCGACAGCCCCAGCATTTT.

The CDR3, as DNA: TGCGCCAGCAGCCAAGGCGGACAGATTACGCAGTATTTT. Translating gives CASSQGGQITQYF. This chain connects TRBV4-1 to TRBJ2-3; possible D gene TRBD1, 6 bases. CDR1 is MGHRA and CDR2 is YSYEKL in the germline V gene. The CDR3 sequence is 13 residues long. Deletions cut 1 base from V and 8 bases from J, with 10 bases between.

This clone was counted only a few times. J is TRBJ2-1 and V is TRBV9, with 9 positions matching TRBD2. Germline V gene sequence: CDR1 SGDLS, CDR2 YYNGEE. The V and J ends lost 0 bases and 6 bases, in that order; junction bases with no gene match: 4. CDR3 length: 15 residues. DNA of the CDR3: TGTGCCAGCAGCGTAGGTAGCGGGAGAGGCAATGAGCAGTTCTTC. Translation gives CASSVGSGRGNEQFF.

DNA for the CDR3: TGTGCCAGCAGCCAAGAGGGGAGACGGTCTAGGCCCACAGATACGCAGTATTTT. This codes for CASSQEGRRSRPTDTQYF. The chain has TRBV3-1 (or the pseudogene TRBV3-2) and TRBJ2-3; possible D gene TRBD2, 5 bases. The V end lost 0 bases, the J end lost 2 bases, and 18 bases lay between the germline ends. CDR1 is LGHDT, CDR2 YNNKEL, per germline (reference sequence). The CDR3 totals 18 residues.

The rearrangement joins TRBV5-1 to TRBJ1-1; D remains ambiguous. Germline lookup yields CDR1 SGHRS and CDR2 YFSETQ. The CDR3 runs to 16 residues. Trimming left V 0 bases short and J 5 bases short, with 17 bases between. Written as DNA, the CDR3 is TGCGCCAGCAGCTTGGCCCCGGGTGTGGGAGGGACTGAAGCTTTCTTT. It encodes CASSLAPGVGGTEAFF.